Sequencing of this TCR beta chain was carried out in a study of T cell responses to AZD1222 COVID-19 vaccine. General study results and limits: Vaccine-related CD4 TCRs covered spike, predominating at 160-218 and 743-854. AZD1222 recipients seropositive at baseline numbered only six or seven. Sampling that yielded the repertoires occurred only after the peak T cell response. Nearly half of spike-specific TCRs reportedly go after variant regions that carry no mutations.

Repertoires were generated with immunoSEQ multiplex PCR, while TCRdb's copy carries only in-frame clones and drops some. The sample holds tens of thousands of clones, around 80% seen once. The CDR3 is 15 residues long. V shed 2 bases, J shed 7 bases, and the junction held 8 bases outside the gene matches. From germline, CDR1 is SGDLS and CDR2 YYNGEE. As for this clone: As yet, its antigen is unknown.

Sequences were derived from peripheral blood, sampled 28 days after the second AZD1222 dose. This chain links TRBV9 with TRBJ2-2, with 7 bases matching TRBD1. The TCR was taken from an adult who received the AZD1222 COVID-19 vaccine. The CDR3 coding sequence is TGTGCCAGCAGCGTCGGACAGGCCCGAGGCGGGGAGCTGTTTTTT. It is translated as CASSVGQARGGELFF.